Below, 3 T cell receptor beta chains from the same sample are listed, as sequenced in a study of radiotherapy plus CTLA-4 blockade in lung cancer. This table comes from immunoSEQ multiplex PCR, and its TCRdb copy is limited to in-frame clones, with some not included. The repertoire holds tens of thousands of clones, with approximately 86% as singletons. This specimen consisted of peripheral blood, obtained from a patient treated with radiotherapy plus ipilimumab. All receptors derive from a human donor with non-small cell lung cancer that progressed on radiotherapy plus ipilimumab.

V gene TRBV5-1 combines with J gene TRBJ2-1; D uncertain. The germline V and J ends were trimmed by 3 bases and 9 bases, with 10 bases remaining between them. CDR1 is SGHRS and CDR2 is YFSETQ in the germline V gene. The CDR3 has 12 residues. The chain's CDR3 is CASSSLGSEQFF. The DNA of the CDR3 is TGCGCCAGCAGCTCGTTGGGTAGTGAGCAGTTCTTC.

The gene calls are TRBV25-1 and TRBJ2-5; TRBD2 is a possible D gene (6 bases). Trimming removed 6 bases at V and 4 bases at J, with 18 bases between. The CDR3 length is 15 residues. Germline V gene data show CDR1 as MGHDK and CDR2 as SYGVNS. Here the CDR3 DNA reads TGTGCCAGCAGCTCAAAGCAGGGACTCGCAGAGACCCAGTACTTC. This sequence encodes CASSSKQGLAETQYF.

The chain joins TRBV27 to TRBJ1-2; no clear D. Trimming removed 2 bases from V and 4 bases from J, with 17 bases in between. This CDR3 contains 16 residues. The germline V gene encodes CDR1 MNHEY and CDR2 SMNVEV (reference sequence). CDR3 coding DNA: TGTGCCAGCAGTTTAGTGTCAAGGTCTTCCCCCTATGGCTACACCTTC. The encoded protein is CASSLVSRSSPYGYTF.